These T cell receptor beta chains were read from a single sample in a study of blood T cell repertoires in COVID-19. TCRdb's copy holds only in-frame clones and misses some; the assay was immunoSEQ multiplex PCR. The sample includes around 49,000 clones, 70% to 80% of them seen just once. The sequencing input was PBMCs or T cells enriched from blood (not recorded which). The receptors were sampled from a woman aged 45 to 65 with acute COVID-19. Each CDR3 is given with its conserved first and last residue. The D gene is left open where the match is weak. The listing skips clone size in some rows; elsewhere it reads once, few, many or a size class.

size: .
D: .
J: TRBJ1-2
V: TRBV7-9
DNA: TGTGCCAGCAGTAGGGGCAAGACCTTCTACACCTTC
CDR3: CASSRGKTFYTF

size: .
D: TRBD1
J: TRBJ1-1
V: TRBV6-5
DNA: TGTGCCAGCAGTATACAGGGGGGGAACACTGAAGCTTTCTTT
CDR3: CASSIQGGNTEAFF

size: .
D: .
J: TRBJ1-4
V: TRBV19
DNA: TGTGCCAGTAGAAAGGTGGAGAGGGGGAGTAATGAAAAACTGTTTTTT
CDR3: CASRKVERGSNEKLFF

size: few
D: .
J: TRBJ2-7
V: TRBV28
DNA: TGTGCCAGCACCCTAACAGGGCTGGGGGAGCAGTACTTC
CDR3: CASTLTGLGEQYF

size: .
D: .
J: TRBJ1-1
V: TRBV2
DNA: TGTGCCAGCAGCAACAGGGATCACACTGAAGCTTTCTTT
CDR3: CASSNRDHTEAFF

size: .
D: .
J: TRBJ2-7
V: TRBV12-3/TRBV12-4
DNA: TGTGCCAGCACCTTTGGGGGGAGCCTCGAGCAGTACTTC
CDR3: CASTFGGSLEQYF

size: .
D: .
J: TRBJ2-7
V: TRBV7-8
DNA: TGTGCCAGCAGCTTAGGAGGGAGGAGTCACGAGCAGTACTTC
CDR3: CASSLGGRSHEQYF

size: .
D: TRBD2
J: TRBJ2-3
V: TRBV5-4
DNA: TGTGCCAGCAGCCCGGGGGGGGCTAGCACAGATACGCAGTATTTT
CDR3: CASSPGGASTDTQYF

size: .
D: .
J: TRBJ1-5
V: TRBV28
DNA: TGTGCCAGCAGTCCCCCGGAGGACAGTTCGCCCCAGCATTTT
CDR3: CASSPPEDSSPQHF

size: .
D: .
J: TRBJ2-5
V: TRBV30
DNA: TGTGCCTGGAGTTCATCAGAGACCCAGTACTTC
CDR3: CAWSSSETQYF

size: .
D: TRBD2
J: TRBJ2-1
V: TRBV15
DNA: TGTGCCACCAGCAGAGGTGAGCGGGGGGTCAATGAGCAGTTCTTC
CDR3: CATSRGERGVNEQFF

size: .
D: TRBD2
J: TRBJ2-5
V: TRBV9
DNA: TGTGCCAGCAGCGGTGGGGCGGGGGGCCTTCAAGAGACCCAGTACTTC
CDR3: CASSGGAGGLQETQYF